The source of this T cell receptor beta chain is a study of T cell responses to AZD1222 COVID-19 vaccine. Whole-study findings and limits: Distributed over spike, vaccine-associated CD4 TCRs predominated at 160-218 and 743-854. Nearly half of spike-specific TCRs reportedly go after variant regions that carry no mutations. It should be noted that donors were predominantly white British and more often female, and clonal diversity was possibly underestimated.

Second-dose groups at about 4 or about 12 weeks were pooled. This clone was found many times. Its antigen is unknown. Generated by immunoSEQ multiplex PCR, the TCRdb table keeps only in-frame clones and is missing some. The table records about 86,000 clones, over 75% of them present only once. The germline CDR1 and CDR2 sequences are GTSNPN and SVGIG (reference sequence). V lost 5 bases, J lost 3 bases, and 13 bases lay in between. The CDR3 runs to 13 residues. The specimen was peripheral blood, collected 28 days after the second AZD1222 dose. The chain links TRBV30 to TRBJ1-1; D call uncertain. The TCR sequence derives from an adult who received the AZD1222 COVID-19 vaccine. The CDR3 region has the DNA TGTGCCTGGTTAAGGGATTTTTACACTGAAGCTTTCTTT. It encodes CAWLRDFYTEAFF.